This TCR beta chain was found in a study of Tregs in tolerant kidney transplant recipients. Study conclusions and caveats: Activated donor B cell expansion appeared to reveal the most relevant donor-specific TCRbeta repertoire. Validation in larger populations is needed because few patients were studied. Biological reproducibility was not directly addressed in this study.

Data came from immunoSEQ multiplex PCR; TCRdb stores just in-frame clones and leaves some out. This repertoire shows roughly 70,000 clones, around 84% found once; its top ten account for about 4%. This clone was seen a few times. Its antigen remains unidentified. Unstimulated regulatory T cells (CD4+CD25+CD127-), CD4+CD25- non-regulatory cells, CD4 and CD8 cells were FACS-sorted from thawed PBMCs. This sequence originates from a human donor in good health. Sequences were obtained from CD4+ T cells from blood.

The CDR3 bases are TGTGCCAGCAGTACCGACAGGCCCTATGGCTACACCTTC. Amino acid sequence: CASSTDRPYGYTF. This chain connects TRBV2 to TRBJ1-2; D might be TRBD1 (6 bases). There are 13 residues in the CDR3. V was cut by 5 bases and J by 4 bases, with 11 bases left in between. CDR1 and CDR2 from the germline V gene are SNHLY and FYNNEI.